The rows below give T cell receptor beta chains drawn from one sample of a study of blood T cell repertoires in COVID-19. Sequencing used immunoSEQ multiplex PCR; TCRdb keeps in-frame clones, though not all of them. This sample has 350,000 to 400,000 clones, with roughly 90% found just once. The sequencing input was peripheral blood. Receptor source: a man younger than 30 with active or convalescent COVID-19. Both conserved end residues are part of each CDR3. Fields, in order: D gene, V gene, clone size, J gene, CDR3 DNA, CDR3 protein. D genes are given only for firm matches. For some rows the clone size is stated as once, few or many, or as a class when expanded; others skip it.

.	TRBV2	.	TRBJ2-3	TGTGCCAGCACCTCTCAGGGAAGGGGTGATACGCAGTATTTT	CASTSQGRGDTQYF
.	TRBV24-1	.	TRBJ2-3	TGTGCCACCAGTGAGGCCGGAGGAAAGTCGGATACGCAGTATTTT	CATSEAGGKSDTQYF
.	TRBV5-6	.	TRBJ1-1	TGTGCCAGCAGCTTGATCCCGGGGATGAACACTGAAGCTTTCTTT	CASSLIPGMNTEAFF
.	TRBV18	.	TRBJ2-5	TGTGCCAGCAGAATGCCTAGCGAAGAGACCCAGTACTTC	CASRMPSEETQYF
TRBD1	TRBV2	.	TRBJ2-5	TGTGCCAGCAGCCCCACGACAGGGGGGGAGACCCAGTACTTC	CASSPTTGGETQYF
TRBD2	TRBV29-1	.	TRBJ2-1	TGCAGCGTTGAAAGTAGCGGGAACTACAATGAGCAGTTCTTC	CSVESSGNYNEQFF
.	TRBV12-3/TRBV12-4	.	TRBJ2-2	TGTGCCAGCAGTCCTGACACCGGGGAGCTGTTTTTT	CASSPDTGELFF
TRBD1	TRBV2	.	TRBJ1-3	TGTGCCAGTCGACAGGGCCTTGGAAACACCATATATTTT	CASRQGLGNTIYF
.	TRBV5-8	.	TRBJ1-5	TGTGCCAGCAGCTTGACAGGGAGCAATCAGCCCCAGCATTTT	CASSLTGSNQPQHF
TRBD1	TRBV6-2/TRBV6-3	.	TRBJ1-5	TGTGCCAGCAGCCCGGGACAGGGAGGACATCAGCCCCAGCATTTT	CASSPGQGGHQPQHF
TRBD2	TRBV7-2	.	TRBJ2-7	TGTGCCAGCAGCGCGTCGGGGGGGGACTACGAGCAGTACTTC	CASSASGGDYEQYF
.	TRBV6-5	.	TRBJ1-5	TGTGCCAGCAGGAACAGGGATCCCTATCAGCCCCAGCATTTT	CASRNRDPYQPQHF
TRBD2	TRBV4-3	.	TRBJ2-7	TGCGCCAGCAGCCAACTAGCGGGAGGAATGGGCGAGCAGTACTTC	CASSQLAGGMGEQYF
.	TRBV11-2	.	TRBJ1-6	TGTGCCACCGCGGGAACGGTTGGTTCACCCCTCCACTTT	CATAGTVGSPLHF
.	TRBV19	.	TRBJ2-7	TGTGCCAGTGGACACCCGGCTGGGCGGCCCTACGAGCAGTACTTC	CASGHPAGRPYEQYF
TRBD2	TRBV19	.	TRBJ2-3	TGTGCCAGTAGTTCGGGACTAGCAACAGATACGCAGTATTTT	CASSSGLATDTQYF
.	TRBV25-1	.	TRBJ2-2	TGTGCCAGCAGCGAGGGCGGGGAGCTGTTTTTT	CASSEGGELFF
.	TRBV4-1	.	TRBJ1-3	TGCGCCAGCAGCCAAGGAGTCAGGGTTGGAAACACCATATATTTT	CASSQGVRVGNTIYF
TRBD1	TRBV7-2	.	TRBJ1-1	TGTGCCAGCAGCAGGGACAGAGAGTACACTGAAGCTTTCTTT	CASSRDREYTEAFF
TRBD1	TRBV18	.	TRBJ1-1	TGTGCCAGCTCACGCCCGGACAGGGGACTCGCTTTCTTT	CASSRPDRGLAFF
.	TRBV21-1	.	TRBJ2-7	TGTGCCAGCAGCAAAGGGAGGCGGGGGGTATCCTACGAGCAGTACTTC	CASSKGRRGVSYEQYF
TRBD2	TRBV4-3	.	TRBJ2-1	TGCGCCAGCAGCCTAGGGGAGCTAGCGGGAGTTTCCAATGAGCAGTTCTTC	CASSLGELAGVSNEQFF
TRBD1	TRBV7-3	few	TRBJ1-4	TGTGCCAGCAGCCCTCGGACAGGGGAAAATGAAAAACTGTTTTTT	CASSPRTGENEKLFF
TRBD1	TRBV7-9	.	TRBJ1-6	TGTGCCAGCAGCTCCGGGACAGTCAATTCACCCCTCCACTTT	CASSSGTVNSPLHF
TRBD1	TRBV3-1/TRBV3-2	.	TRBJ2-1	TGTGCCAGCAGCGACAGGGGTAATGAGCAGTTCTTC	CASSDRGNEQFF
.	TRBV6-5	.	TRBJ2-2	TGTGCCAGCACAAAAGCGACCGCGAACACCGGGGAGCTGTTTTTT	CASTKATANTGELFF
.	TRBV19	.	TRBJ2-6	TGTGCCAGTAGTACCCTGGGCTCTGGGGCCAACGTGCTGACTTTC	CASSTLGSGANVLTF
.	TRBV15	once	TRBJ1-3	TGTGCCACCAGCAGAGATGGACAGACTGGAAACACCATATATTTT	CATSRDGQTGNTIYF
.	TRBV7-2	once	TRBJ2-1	TGTGCCAGCACCCCGGAGGGAGTTGAGCAGTTCTTC	CASTPEGVEQFF
.	TRBV15	.	TRBJ1-4	TGTGCCACCAGCAGGCAGGGAAGGTCGGCTAATGAAAAACTGTTTTTT	CATSRQGRSANEKLFF
TRBD1	TRBV7-2	.	TRBJ1-2	TGTGCCAGCAGCGAACACAGGGGTAACTATGGCTACACCTTC	CASSEHRGNYGYTF
.	TRBV15	.	TRBJ2-5	TGTGCCACCAGCTTCGGGGTTCAAGAGACCCAGTACTTC	CATSFGVQETQYF
TRBD2	TRBV28	once	TRBJ2-7	TGTGCCAGCAACGTGGGACTAGCGCCTTCCTACGAGCAGTACTTC	CASNVGLAPSYEQYF
.	TRBV9	few	TRBJ1-1	TGTGCCAGCAGCGTTGGGGCTATGAACACTGAAGCTTTCTTT	CASSVGAMNTEAFF
.	TRBV6-6	.	TRBJ1-2	TGTGCCAGCAGTCCGGACGCGGGCTATGGCTACACCTTC	CASSPDAGYGYTF
.	TRBV28	.	TRBJ2-3	TGTGCCAGCAGTTGGACTAAGACCCCTACAGATACGCAGTATTTT	CASSWTKTPTDTQYF
.	TRBV6-5	few	TRBJ2-2	TGTGCCAGCAGTTACGGGCACAACACCGGGGAGCTGTTTTTT	CASSYGHNTGELFF
.	TRBV5-4	.	TRBJ1-2	TGTGCCAGCAGCAAGCTAGGCGACCACTATGGCTACACCTTC	CASSKLGDHYGYTF
TRBD2	TRBV19	.	TRBJ2-2	TGTGCCAGTAGTCAAACTAGCGGGATTAGGGAGCTGTTTTTT	CASSQTSGIRELFF
.	TRBV19	.	TRBJ2-1	TGTGCCAGTAGTAAATCCAATAGTCACAATGAGCAGTTCTTC	CASSKSNSHNEQFF
TRBD1	TRBV12-3/TRBV12-4	.	TRBJ2-7	TGTGCCAGCAGTTTCTGGACAGGGGGCGAGCAGTACTTC	CASSFWTGGEQYF
TRBD1	TRBV7-7	.	TRBJ1-2	TGTGCCAGCAGCTTCGGGGACAGGGGGCATCGGAACTATGGCTACACCTTC	CASSFGDRGHRNYGYTF
.	TRBV6-5	.	TRBJ1-4	TGTGCCAGCAGTTACCAGGTTAATGAAAAACTGTTTTTT	CASSYQVNEKLFF
.	TRBV28	.	TRBJ1-1	TGTGCCAGCAGTGAAGGGGGTACCCCTACCTCGGGAGCTTTCTTT	CASSEGGTPTSGAFF
TRBD2	TRBV19	.	TRBJ2-2	TGTGCCAGTAGTGGGGGGCCACTAGCGGTGAACACCGGGGAGCTGTTTTTT	CASSGGPLAVNTGELFF
.	TRBV7-3	.	TRBJ1-1	TGTGCCAGCAGCCGGACACAGGGCGCGAACACTGAAGCTTTCTTT	CASSRTQGANTEAFF
TRBD2	TRBV3-1/TRBV3-2	.	TRBJ2-1	TGTGCCAGCAGCCAATTACTAGCGGGGCTCGGCGGTGAGCAGTTCTTC	CASSQLLAGLGGEQFF
TRBD1	TRBV6-5	once	TRBJ1-4	TGTGCCAGCAGTTACTCTACCGGGACAGGGGAGGAAAAACTGTTTTTT	CASSYSTGTGEEKLFF
.	TRBV28	.	TRBJ2-3	TGTGCCAGCAGAGGGGGGGGCACAGATACGCAGTATTTT	CASRGGGTDTQYF
.	TRBV24-1	.	TRBJ1-5	TGTGCCACCAGTGGCAGGGGAACTCAGCCCCAGCATTTT	CATSGRGTQPQHF
.	TRBV19	.	TRBJ1-1	TGTGCCAGTAGCCACGGGGGCACTGAAGCTTTCTTT	CASSHGGTEAFF
.	TRBV15	.	TRBJ1-2	TGTGCCACCAGCAGAGGGGTTGGGCTCGTCCCCAAAGCTAACTATGGCTACACCTTC	CATSRGVGLVPKANYGYTF
.	TRBV11-3	.	TRBJ2-7	TGTGCCAGCAGCTTAGGCGGGTCCACTACCGAGCAGTACTTC	CASSLGGSTTEQYF
TRBD1	TRBV28	.	TRBJ1-2	TGTGCCAGCAGAAGGGGGCCAGACAACTATGGCTACACCTTC	CASRRGPDNYGYTF
TRBD2	TRBV6-2/TRBV6-3	few	TRBJ2-7	TGTGCCAGCAGTTACTCCGCTAGCGGGAGTCCCTACGAGCAGTACTTC	CASSYSASGSPYEQYF
.	TRBV28	.	TRBJ1-6	TGTGCCAGCAGTTCCCTTTACCTCCACTTT	CASSSLYLHF
.	TRBV7-9	.	TRBJ1-2	TGTGCCAGCAGCGCGCCGGACACCTATGGCTACACCTTC	CASSAPDTYGYTF
.	TRBV28	few	TRBJ2-3	TGTGCCAGCAGCCTAGCGTGGGGATGGGGCACAGATACGCAGTATTTT	CASSLAWGWGTDTQYF
TRBD1	TRBV2	.	TRBJ2-4	TGTGCCAGCAGGGACAGGGTATCCAAAAACATTCAGTACTTC	CASRDRVSKNIQYF